This T cell receptor (beta chain) was found in a study of T cell responses to AZD1222 COVID-19 vaccine. Study findings and constraints: Only six or seven AZD1222 recipients tested seropositive at baseline. Every sample of the repertoires postdated the peak T cell response.

In regard to this clone: The antigen is unknown.

Second-dose recipients at about 4 or about 12 weeks were treated as one pooled group. Profiling relied on immunoSEQ multiplex PCR, and the TCRdb table lists in-frame clones only, not all of them. The table has 95,000 to 150,000 clones, roughly 90% seen once. Sequenced here: peripheral blood, sampled 28 days after the second AZD1222 dose. This TCR derives from an adult who received the AZD1222 COVID-19 vaccine.

The CDR3 nucleotides are TGTGCCACCAGCAGAGCGATAGCGGGGGGGCGTCGAGAGACCCAGTACTTC. Amino acids: CATSRAIAGGRRETQYF. The chain recombines TRBV15 with TRBJ2-5; 11 bases align to TRBD2. The trim removed 1 base at V and 4 bases at J, leaving 8 bases unmatched. CDR1 is LNHNV and CDR2 is YYDKDF in the germline V gene (reference sequence). The CDR3 totals 17 residues.